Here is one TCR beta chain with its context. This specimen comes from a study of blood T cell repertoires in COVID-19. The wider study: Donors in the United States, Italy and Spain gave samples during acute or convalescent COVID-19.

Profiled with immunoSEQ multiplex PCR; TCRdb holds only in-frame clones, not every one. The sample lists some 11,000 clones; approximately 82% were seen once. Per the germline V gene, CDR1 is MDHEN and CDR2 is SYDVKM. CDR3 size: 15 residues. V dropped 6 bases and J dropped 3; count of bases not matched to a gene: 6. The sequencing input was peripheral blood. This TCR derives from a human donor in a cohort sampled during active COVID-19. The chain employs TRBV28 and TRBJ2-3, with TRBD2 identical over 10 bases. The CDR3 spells CASRPSGSGTDTQYF. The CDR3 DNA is TGTGCCAGCAGACCTAGCGGGAGCGGTACAGATACGCAGTATTTT.